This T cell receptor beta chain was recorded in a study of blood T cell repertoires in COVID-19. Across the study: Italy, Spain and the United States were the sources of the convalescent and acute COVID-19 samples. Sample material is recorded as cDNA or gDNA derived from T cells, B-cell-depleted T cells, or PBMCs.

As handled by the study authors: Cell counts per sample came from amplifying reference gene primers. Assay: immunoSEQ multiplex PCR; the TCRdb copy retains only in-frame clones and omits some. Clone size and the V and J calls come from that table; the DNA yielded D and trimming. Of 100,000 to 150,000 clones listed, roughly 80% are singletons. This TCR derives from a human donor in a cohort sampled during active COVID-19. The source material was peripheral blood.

CDR3: CASSHGGQGSNQPQHF. DNA of the CDR3: TGTGCCAGCAGTCACGGGGGACAGGGTAGCAATCAGCCCCAGCATTTT. The V and J genes are TRBV6-2 or TRBV6-3 and TRBJ1-5; 9 nucleotides line up with TRBD1. This CDR3 comprises 16 residues. V shed 5 bases, J shed 0 bases, and the junction held 5 bases outside the gene matches. Germline V gives CDR1 MNHEY, CDR2 SVGEGT.